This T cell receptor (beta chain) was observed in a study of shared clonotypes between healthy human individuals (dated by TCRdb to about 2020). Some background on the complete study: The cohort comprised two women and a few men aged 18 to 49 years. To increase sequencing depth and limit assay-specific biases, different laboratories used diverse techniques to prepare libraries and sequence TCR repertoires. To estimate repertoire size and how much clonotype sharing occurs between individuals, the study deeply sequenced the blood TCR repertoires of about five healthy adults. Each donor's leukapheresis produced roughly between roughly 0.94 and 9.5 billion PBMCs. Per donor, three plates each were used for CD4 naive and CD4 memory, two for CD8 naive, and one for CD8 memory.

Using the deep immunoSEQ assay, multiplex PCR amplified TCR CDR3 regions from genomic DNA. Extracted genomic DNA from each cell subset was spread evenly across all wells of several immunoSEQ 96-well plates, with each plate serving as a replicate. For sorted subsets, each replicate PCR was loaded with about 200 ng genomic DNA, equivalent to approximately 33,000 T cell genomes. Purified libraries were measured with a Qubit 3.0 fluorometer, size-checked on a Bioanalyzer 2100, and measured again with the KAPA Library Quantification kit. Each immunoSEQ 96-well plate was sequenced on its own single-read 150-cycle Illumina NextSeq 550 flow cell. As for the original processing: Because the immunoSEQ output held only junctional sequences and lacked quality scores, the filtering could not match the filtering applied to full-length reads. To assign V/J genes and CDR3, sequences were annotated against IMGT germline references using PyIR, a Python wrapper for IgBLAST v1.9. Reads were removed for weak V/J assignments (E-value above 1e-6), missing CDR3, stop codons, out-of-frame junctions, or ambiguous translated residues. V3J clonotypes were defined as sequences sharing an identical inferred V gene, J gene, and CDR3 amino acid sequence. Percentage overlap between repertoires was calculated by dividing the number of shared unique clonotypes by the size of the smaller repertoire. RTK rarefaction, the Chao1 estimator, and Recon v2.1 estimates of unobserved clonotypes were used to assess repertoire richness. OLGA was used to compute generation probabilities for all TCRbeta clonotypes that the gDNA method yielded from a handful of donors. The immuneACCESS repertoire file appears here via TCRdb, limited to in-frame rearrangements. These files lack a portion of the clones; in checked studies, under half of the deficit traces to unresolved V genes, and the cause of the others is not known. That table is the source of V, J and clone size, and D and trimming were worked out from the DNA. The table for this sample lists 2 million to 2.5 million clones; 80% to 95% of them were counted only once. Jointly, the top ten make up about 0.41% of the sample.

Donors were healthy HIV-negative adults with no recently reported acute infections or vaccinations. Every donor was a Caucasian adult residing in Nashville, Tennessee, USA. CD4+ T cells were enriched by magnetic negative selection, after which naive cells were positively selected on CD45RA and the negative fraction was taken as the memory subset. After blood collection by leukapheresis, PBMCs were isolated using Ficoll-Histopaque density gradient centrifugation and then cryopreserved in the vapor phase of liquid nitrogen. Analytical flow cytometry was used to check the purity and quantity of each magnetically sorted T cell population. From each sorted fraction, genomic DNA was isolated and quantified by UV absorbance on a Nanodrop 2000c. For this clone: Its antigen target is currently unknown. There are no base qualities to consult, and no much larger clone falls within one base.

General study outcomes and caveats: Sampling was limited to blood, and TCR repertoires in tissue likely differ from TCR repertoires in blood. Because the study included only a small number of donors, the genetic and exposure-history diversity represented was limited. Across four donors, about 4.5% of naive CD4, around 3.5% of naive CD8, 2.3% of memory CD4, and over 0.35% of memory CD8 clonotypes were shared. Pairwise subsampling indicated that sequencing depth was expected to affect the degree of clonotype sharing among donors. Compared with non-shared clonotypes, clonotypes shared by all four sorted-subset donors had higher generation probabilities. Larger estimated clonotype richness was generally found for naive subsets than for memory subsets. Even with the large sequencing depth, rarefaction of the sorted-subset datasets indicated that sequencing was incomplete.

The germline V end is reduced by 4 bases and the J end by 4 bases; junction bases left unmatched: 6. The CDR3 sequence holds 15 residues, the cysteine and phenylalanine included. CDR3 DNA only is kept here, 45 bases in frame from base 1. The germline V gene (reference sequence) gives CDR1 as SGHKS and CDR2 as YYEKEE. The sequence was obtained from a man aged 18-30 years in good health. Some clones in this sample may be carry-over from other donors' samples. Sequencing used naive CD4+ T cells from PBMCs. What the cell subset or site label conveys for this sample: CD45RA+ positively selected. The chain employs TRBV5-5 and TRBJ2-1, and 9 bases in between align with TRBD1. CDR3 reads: CASSAGTGNYNEQFF. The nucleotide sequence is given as TGTGCCAGCAGCGCCGGGACAGGGAATTACAATGAGCAGTTCTTC.